The 7 T cell receptor beta chains in this list originate from one sample, sequenced in a study of cytomegalovirus exposure and HLA in healthy donors (dated by TCRdb to between 2016 and 2019). Library method: the immunoSEQ multiplex PCR assay. For the multiplex PCR, a mixture combining 60 forward primers for TCR Vbeta segments and 13 reverse primers for TCR Jbeta segments was used. The table was pulled from immuneACCESS by TCRdb, which kept in-frame rearrangements only. Such tables lose some clones; where checked, under half of the loss comes from unresolved V genes, and the rest has no known cause. This sample comprises roughly 110,000 clones, less than 80% of them detected only once. The ten largest clones add up to 7.8% of the sample. The sequencing input was PBMCs. The origin of the receptors is a man younger than 45 in good health and CMV-seronegative.

The V gene is TRBV19, the J gene TRBJ1-2; 8 nucleotides line up with TRBD1. The germline gives CDR1 LNHDA, CDR2 SQIVND (reference sequence). CDR3 length equals 17 residues. The ends lost 4 bases at V and 3 bases at J; junction bases unmatched: 13. CDR3 DNA sequence: TGTGCCAGTAGTACTCTACAGGGGGTCGAGGTTGACTATGGCTACACCTTC. Translating gives CASSTLQGVEVDYGYTF. Full variable domain (outside the CDR3, taken from reference TRBV19 and TRBJ1-2): DGGITQSPKYLFRKEGQNVTLSCEQNLNHDAMYWYRQDPGQGLRLIYYSQIVNDFQKGDIAEGYSVSREKKESFPLTVTSAQKNPTAFYLCASSTLQGVEVDYGYTFGSGTRLTVV.

This clone was observed a handful of times. The rearrangement joins TRBV29-1 to TRBJ2-4; D is perhaps TRBD2 (5 bases). Looked up from germline, CDR1 is SQVTM and CDR2 is ANQGSEA. Between the trimmed V and J ends, which lost 1 base and 1 base, there was a span of 5 bases. This CDR3 is built from 13 residues. The CDR3 loop reads CSVEGEAKNIQYF. As DNA, the CDR3 is TGCAGCGTTGAAGGGGAGGCCAAAAACATTCAGTACTTC.

The chain links TRBV9 to TRBJ1-5; D is ambiguous. In germline, CDR1 is SGDLS, CDR2 YYNGEE. This CDR3 is built from 13 residues. Trimming left V 4 bases short and J 0 bases short, with 5 bases between. CDR3 DNA: TGTGCCAGCAGCCGCGATAGCAATCAGCCCCAGCATTTT. It specifies CASSRDSNQPQHF.

This clone has more than one count but fewer than ten. The genes are TRBV2 and TRBJ1-1, with 10 positions matching TRBD1. The CDR3 spans 12 residues. CDR1 is SNHLY and CDR2 is FYNNEI in the germline V gene. Trimming took 7 bases from V and 10 from J; bases not matched to a gene: 6. CDR3 in amino acids: CASTGDRGGAFF. The CDR3 DNA sequence: TGTGCCAGCACCGGGGACAGGGGCGGAGCTTTCTTT.

CDR3 bases: TGTGCCAGCAGTTACCGCGCAGGGGCTGGAAACACCATATATTTT. Amino acid sequence: CASSYRAGAGNTIYF. The chain has TRBV6-5 and TRBJ1-3; perhaps TRBD1 as D (6 bases). This CDR3 is 15 amino acids long. Germline V lookup: CDR1 MNHEY, CDR2 SVGAGI. Between the trimmed V and J ends, which lost 2 bases and 2 bases, there was a span of 10 bases.

The chain recombines TRBV9 with TRBJ2-1, with D hard to call. Trimming stripped 0 bases from V and 5 bases from J, with 6 bases between. Germline CDR1 is SGDLS and CDR2 is YYNGEE. This CDR3 is built from 13 residues. The DNA of the CDR3 is TGTGCCAGCAGCGTAGCAGGAAACAATGAGCAGTTCTTC. The encoded protein is CASSVAGNNEQFF.

This chain connects TRBV19 to TRBJ1-5, with 11 bases identical to TRBD1. The germline gives CDR1 LNHDA, CDR2 SQIVND (reference sequence). This CDR3 is 16 amino acids long. V shed 4 bases, J shed 7 bases, and the junction held 9 bases outside the gene matches. CDR3 in DNA: TGTGCCAGTAGTACCTCAGGGACAGGGGGTCGGCAGCCCCAGCATTTT. Protein: CASSTSGTGGRQPQHF.